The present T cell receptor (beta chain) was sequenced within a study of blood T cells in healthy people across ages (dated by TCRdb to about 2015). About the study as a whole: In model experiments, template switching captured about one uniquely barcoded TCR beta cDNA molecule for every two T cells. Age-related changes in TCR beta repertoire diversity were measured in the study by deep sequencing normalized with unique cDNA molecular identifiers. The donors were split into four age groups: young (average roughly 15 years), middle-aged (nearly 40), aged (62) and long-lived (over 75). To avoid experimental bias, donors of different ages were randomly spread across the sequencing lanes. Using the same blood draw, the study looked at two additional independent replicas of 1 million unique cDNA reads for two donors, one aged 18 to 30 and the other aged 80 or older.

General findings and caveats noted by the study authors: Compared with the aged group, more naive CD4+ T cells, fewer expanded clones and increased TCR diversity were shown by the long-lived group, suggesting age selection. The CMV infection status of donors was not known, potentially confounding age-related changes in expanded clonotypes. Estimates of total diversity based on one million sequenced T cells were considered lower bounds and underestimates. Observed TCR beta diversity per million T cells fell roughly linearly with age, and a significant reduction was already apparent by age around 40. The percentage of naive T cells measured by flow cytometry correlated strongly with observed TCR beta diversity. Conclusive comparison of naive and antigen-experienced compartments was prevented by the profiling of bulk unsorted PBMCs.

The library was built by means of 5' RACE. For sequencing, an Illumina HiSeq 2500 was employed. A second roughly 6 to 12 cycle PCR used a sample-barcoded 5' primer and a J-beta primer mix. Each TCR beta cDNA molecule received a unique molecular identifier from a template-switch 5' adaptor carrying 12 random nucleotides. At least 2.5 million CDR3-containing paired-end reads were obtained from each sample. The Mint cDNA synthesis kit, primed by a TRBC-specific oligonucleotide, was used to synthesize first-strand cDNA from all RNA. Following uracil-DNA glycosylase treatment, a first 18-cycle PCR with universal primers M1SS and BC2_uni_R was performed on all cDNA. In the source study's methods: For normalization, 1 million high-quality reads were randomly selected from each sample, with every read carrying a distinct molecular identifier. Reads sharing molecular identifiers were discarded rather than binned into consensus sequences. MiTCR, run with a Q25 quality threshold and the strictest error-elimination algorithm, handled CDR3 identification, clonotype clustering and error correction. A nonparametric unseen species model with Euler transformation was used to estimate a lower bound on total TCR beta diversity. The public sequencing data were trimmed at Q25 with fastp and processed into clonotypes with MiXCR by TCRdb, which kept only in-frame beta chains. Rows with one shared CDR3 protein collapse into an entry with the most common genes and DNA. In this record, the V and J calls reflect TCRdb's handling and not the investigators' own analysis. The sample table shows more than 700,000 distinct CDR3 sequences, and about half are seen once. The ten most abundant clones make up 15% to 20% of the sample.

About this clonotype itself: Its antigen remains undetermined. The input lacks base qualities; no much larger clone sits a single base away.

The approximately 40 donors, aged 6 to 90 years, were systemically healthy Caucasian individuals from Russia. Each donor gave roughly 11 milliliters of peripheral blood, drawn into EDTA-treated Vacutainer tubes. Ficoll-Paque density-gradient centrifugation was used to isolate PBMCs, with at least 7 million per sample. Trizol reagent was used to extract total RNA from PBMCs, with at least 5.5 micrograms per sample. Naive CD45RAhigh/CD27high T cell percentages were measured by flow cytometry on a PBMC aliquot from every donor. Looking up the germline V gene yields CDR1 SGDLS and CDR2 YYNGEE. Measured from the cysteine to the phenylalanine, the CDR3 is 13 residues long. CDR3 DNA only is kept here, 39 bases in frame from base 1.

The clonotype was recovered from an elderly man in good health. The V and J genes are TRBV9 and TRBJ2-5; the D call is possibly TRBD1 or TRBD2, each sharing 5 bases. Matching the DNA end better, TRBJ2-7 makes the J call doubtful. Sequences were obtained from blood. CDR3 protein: CASSVGGVREQYF. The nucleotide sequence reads TGTGCCAGCAGCGTAGGAGGGGTCCGCGAGCAGTACTTC.